These 29 T cell receptor beta chains came from one sample sequenced in a study of blood T cell repertoires in COVID-19. Libraries were prepared by immunoSEQ multiplex PCR; TCRdb keeps only in-frame clonotypes and omits some of them. The sample gives hundreds of thousands of clones, 80% to 90% of which show up once; roughly 8% is in the top ten. What was sequenced was peripheral blood. Every receptor here comes from a woman in her 50s with acute or convalescent COVID-19.

This sequence joins TRBV29-1 and TRBJ2-3, with 10 bases that match TRBD1. V lost 6 bases to trimming and J lost 14 bases; unmatched junction nucleotides: 14. The CDR3 sequence is 13 residues long. In germline, CDR1 is SQVTM, CDR2 ANQGSEA. This CDR3 reads CSVPTQETGGVYF. DNA for the CDR3: TGCAGCGTCCCAACGCAAGAGACAGGGGGCGTGTATTTT.

This clone was picked up one time. This chain joins TRBV5-5 and TRBJ1-6; 10 bases align to TRBD1. With 4 bases clipped from V and 7 bases from J, the junction kept 14 bases outside the gene matches. The germline V gene has CDR1 SGHKS and CDR2 YYEKEE (reference sequence). The CDR3 runs 18 residues. The chain's CDR3 is CASSIGTGAYQGNSPLHF. Here the CDR3 DNA reads TGTGCCAGCAGCATTGGGACAGGGGCCTACCAGGGGAATTCACCCCTCCACTTT.

The chain is built from TRBV20-1 and TRBJ2-2, with 9 bases identical to TRBD2. The CDR3 totals 16 residues. Germline CDR1 and CDR2: DFQATT and SNEGSKA (reference sequence). Trimming took 3 bases from V and 7 from J; bases not matched to a gene: 12. The CDR3 sequence: CSASTPSGDLGGELFF. CDR3 DNA sequence: TGCAGTGCTAGTACCCCTAGCGGGGACCTCGGCGGGGAGCTGTTTTTT.

The chain has TRBV10-1 and TRBJ2-7, with D possibly being TRBD1 (6 bases). The ends were cut back, 9 bases at V and 3 bases at J, with 12 bases in the middle. CDR3 length equals 12 residues. The germline V gene encodes CDR1 WNHNN and CDR2 SYGVQD (reference sequence). CDR3 in amino acids: CASPGHYYEQYF. The CDR3 region has the DNA TGCGCCAGTCCGGGACACTACTACGAGCAGTACTTC.

This sequence joins TRBV2 and TRBJ1-1; D may be TRBD1 (5 bases). The V end lost 9 bases, the J end lost 2 bases, and 10 bases lay between the germline ends. CDR3 length equals 12 residues. CDR1 and CDR2 from the germline V gene are SNHLY and FYNNEI. The CDR3 nucleotides read TGTGCCAGAGGAACAGGAAACACTGAAGCTTTCTTT. This translates into CARGTGNTEAFF. The variable domain in full, with the rest retrieved from reference TRBV2 and TRBJ1-1, is EPEVTQTPSHQVTQMGQEVILRCVPISNHLYFYWYRQILGQKVEFLVSFYNNEISEKSEIFDDQFSVERPDGSNFTLKIRSTKLEDSAMYFCARGTGNTEAFFGQGTRLTVV.

The chain has TRBV5-1 and TRBJ1-1; 8 bases are shared with TRBD1. J gave up 3 bases and V 4 bases, and 11 bases lay outside the gene matches. Germline assignment: CDR1 SGHRS and CDR2 YFSETQ. The CDR3 is 16 residues long. CDR3 coding DNA: TGCGCCAGCAGCCCGGGACAGGTAGGGCTTGACACTGAAGCTTTCTTT. This encodes CASSPGQVGLDTEAFF.

The gene calls are TRBV28 and TRBJ2-7, with a weak D call TRBD1 (6 bases). Trimming took off 5 bases at V and 2 bases at J, with 16 bases between the two ends. CDR3 length equals 15 residues. Germline CDR1 reads MDHEN; CDR2 reads SYDVKM. The CDR3 DNA reads as TGTGCCAGCAGTACACGGACAGTTAGGGCCTACGAGCAGTACTTC. It encodes CASSTRTVRAYEQYF.

This clone was detected only a few times. The chain has TRBV5-1 and TRBJ2-6, with D maybe TRBD1 (6 bases). This CDR3 has 14 amino acids. The V end was cut by 9 bases, the J end by 4 bases, with 14 bases between. Germline V gene data show CDR1 as SGHRS and CDR2 as YFSETQ. In nucleotides, the CDR3 is TGCGCCACTACACAGGGATCCGGGGCCAACGTCCTGACTTTC. It translates to CATTQGSGANVLTF.

The rearrangement uses TRBV10-1 and TRBJ2-7, with 10 bases matching TRBD2. J gave up 4 bases and V 1 base, and 7 bases lay outside the gene matches. Germline CDR1 and CDR2: WNHNN and SYGVQD (reference sequence). The CDR3 runs 16 residues. The CDR3 loop reads CASSELASGSIYEQYF. The CDR3 DNA follows: TGCGCCAGCAGTGAGTTGGCTAGCGGGAGCATTTACGAGCAGTACTTC.

The chain is built from TRBV7-9 and TRBJ2-7, with TRBD2 identical over 8 bases. Trimming at V came to 1 base and at J to 7 bases, leaving 9 bases not matched to a gene. This CDR3 is 15 amino acids long. Germline CDR1 and CDR2: SEHNR and FQNEAQ (reference sequence). CDR3 nucleotide sequence: TGTGCCAGCAGCTTAGTTTCGGGAGGGCCTGGGGAGCAGTACTTC. This codes for CASSLVSGGPGEQYF.

The genes are TRBV27 and TRBJ2-7; 11 nucleotides agree with TRBD2. The ends lost 6 bases at V and 9 bases at J; junction bases unmatched: 7. The CDR3 is 13 amino acids. Germline CDR1 MNHEY, CDR2 SMNVEV (reference sequence). CDR3 nucleotides: TGTGCCAGCAGATTAGCGGGAGGGCCTGTGCAGTACTTC. This codes for CASRLAGGPVQYF.

V and J are TRBV28 and TRBJ1-1; TRBD1 matches at 7 bases. Germline-derived CDR1 and CDR2 are MDHEN and SYDVKM. V lost 5 bases and J lost 2; bases outside the gene matches: 8. The CDR3 length is 15 residues. The CDR3 reads CASSPPRGINTEAFF. The CDR3, as DNA: TGTGCCAGCAGTCCACCCAGGGGGATAAACACTGAAGCTTTCTTT. Based on the CDR3 plus reference TRBV28 and TRBJ1-1, the full variable domain is DVKVTQSSRYLVKRTGEKVFLECVQDMDHENMFWYRQDPGLGLRLIYFSYDVKMKEKGDIPEGYSVSREKKERFSLILESASTNQTSMYLCASSPPRGINTEAFFGQGTRLTVV.

The rearrangement uses TRBV28 and TRBJ2-7; 13 bases agree with TRBD2. Trimming took 7 bases from V and 5 from J; bases not matched to a gene: 5. Germline CDR1 MDHEN, CDR2 SYDVKM. There are 14 residues in the CDR3. The CDR3 sequence is CASNPGLAGNEQYF. The CDR3 coding sequence is TGTGCCAGCAACCCGGGACTAGCGGGAAACGAGCAGTACTTC.

The chain combines TRBV19 with TRBJ1-1; D is perhaps TRBD1 (6 bases). In germline, CDR1 is LNHDA, CDR2 SQIVND (reference sequence). The CDR3 runs 18 residues. Trimming took 6 bases from V and 3 from J, leaving 26 bases between them. CDR3 DNA sequence: TGTGCCAGTAGCGCCCTGTTCACGGGGGGTCCAGGGGACACTGAAGCTTTCTTT. Protein: CASSALFTGGPGDTEAFF.

V usage is TRBV18 and J usage is TRBJ2-7, with a possible D match to TRBD1 (5 bases). The length of the CDR3 is 15 residues. V lost 5 bases and J 2 bases, leaving 16 bases between the germline ends. Germline V gene sequence: CDR1 KGHSH, CDR2 LQKENI. The CDR3: CASSEGQGLTYEQYF. In nucleotides, the CDR3 is TGTGCCAGCTCAGAAGGCCAGGGATTAACCTACGAGCAGTACTTC.

The rearrangement uses TRBV7-7 and TRBJ2-5, with D unclear. Germline assignment: CDR1 SSHAT and CDR2 FNYEAQ (reference sequence). The CDR3 is 15 amino acids. The V end lost 4 bases, the J end lost 5 bases, and 17 bases lay between the germline ends. CDR3 in amino acids: CASSSAFGPFETQYF. DNA for the CDR3: TGTGCCAGCAGCTCAGCGTTTGGGCCCTTCGAGACCCAGTACTTC.

J is TRBJ2-1 and V is TRBV28; 9 bases are shared with TRBD2. V was pared by 5 bases and J by 8 bases, with 7 bases of the junction left unmatched. The germline V gene has CDR1 MDHEN and CDR2 SYDVKM. The CDR3 loop spans 14 amino acids. CDR3 bases: TGTGCCAGCAGTATAGCGGGAGTAAGTGATGAGCAGTTCTTC. Amino acids: CASSIAGVSDEQFF.

CDR3 sequence reads: CSVEARGTNYGYTF. CDR3 bases: TGCAGCGTTGAAGCCCGGGGGACTAACTATGGCTACACCTTC. J is TRBJ1-2 and V is TRBV29-1; possibly TRBD1 for D (5 bases). Germline assignment: CDR1 SQVTM and CDR2 ANQGSEA. Trimming stripped 1 base from V and 0 bases from J, with 9 bases between. This CDR3 is built from 14 residues. The variable domain in full, completed from reference TRBV29-1 and TRBJ1-2, reads SAVISQKPSRDICQRGTSLTIQCQVDSQVTMMFWYRQQPGQSLTLIATANQGSEATYESGFVIDKFPISRPNLTFSTLTVSNMSPEDSSIYLCSVEARGTNYGYTFGSGTRLTVV.

The chain couples TRBV12-3 or TRBV12-4 to TRBJ1-5; TRBD1 might be the D (6 bases). The CDR3 covers 13 residues. V shed 6 bases and J shed 6 bases, with 12 bases lying between them. DNA for the CDR3: TGTGCCAGCAGGCGACAGGAGACTCAGCCCCAGCATTTT. Protein: CASRRQETQPQHF.

The rearrangement uses TRBV7-2 and TRBJ1-1; weak D call: TRBD1 (5 bases). The V and J ends lost 5 bases and 5 bases respectively, with 12 bases between them. There are 13 residues in the CDR3. CDR1 SGHTA and CDR2 FQGNSA come from the germline V gene. CDR3 DNA: TGTGCCAGCAGCCAAACCGGGGGGACTGAAGCTTTCTTT. This codes for CASSQTGGTEAFF. Using reference TRBV7-2 and TRBJ1-1 for the parts outside the CDR3, the full variable domain is GAGVSQSPSNKVTEKGKDVELRCDPISGHTALYWYRQSLGQGLEFLIYFQGNSAPDKSGLPSDRFSAERTGGSVSTLTIQRTQQEDSAVYLCASSQTGGTEAFFGQGTRLTVV.

The chain couples TRBV11-2 to TRBJ2-3, with 8 nucleotides matching TRBD2. The CDR3 loop spans 16 amino acids. The germline V gene has CDR1 SGHAT and CDR2 FQNNGV. The V gene end was trimmed by 5 bases and the J gene end by 5 bases; junction bases not matched to a gene: 12. The CDR3 region is CASSLLRREGEDTQYF. CDR3 coding DNA: TGTGCCAGCAGCCTACTTCGCCGGGAGGGGGAAGATACGCAGTATTTT.

CDR3 protein: CASTLGGNQPQHF. In DNA form, the CDR3 reads TGTGCCAGCACCCTAGGTGGGAATCAGCCCCAGCATTTT. This rearrangement joins TRBV6-5 to TRBJ1-5; D gene uncertain. Trimming took 7 bases from V and 4 from J, leaving 11 bases between them. This CDR3 is 13 amino acids long. Looked up from germline, CDR1 is MNHEY and CDR2 is SVGAGI.

In DNA form, the CDR3 reads TGTGCCAGCACCTCGACAGGGGAGGATTATGGCTACACCTTC. It yields the protein CASTSTGEDYGYTF. The gene calls are TRBV28 and TRBJ1-2, with TRBD1 matching over 8 bases. CDR1 and CDR2 from the germline V gene are MDHEN and SYDVKM. This CDR3 contains 14 residues. Losses at the gene ends were 7 bases for V and 5 bases for J; bases not matched to a gene: 9.

The CDR3 loop reads CASSLSWTENANYGYTF. The CDR3 DNA reads as TGTGCCAGCAGTTTATCTTGGACAGAAAACGCTAACTATGGCTACACCTTC. The chain has TRBV27 and TRBJ1-2, with D possibly TRBD1 on 6 matching bases. Germline lookup yields CDR1 MNHEY and CDR2 SMNVEV (reference sequence). The ends were cut back, 0 bases at V and 0 bases at J, with 14 bases in the middle. There are 17 residues in the CDR3.

The chain has TRBV14 and TRBJ1-1; the match to TRBD1 covers 11 bases. CDR3 length: 14 residues. With 5 bases clipped from V and 4 bases from J, the junction kept 3 bases outside the gene matches. CDR1 and CDR2 (germline): SGHDN, FVKESK. In nucleotides, the CDR3 is TGTGCCAGCAGCGGACAGGGGGCTGGCACTGAAGCTTTCTTT. This codes for CASSGQGAGTEAFF.

This clone showed up just once. This chain joins TRBV27 and TRBJ2-3; TRBD2 matches 7 bases. The CDR3 loop spans 16 amino acids. Per the germline V gene, CDR1 is MNHEY and CDR2 is SMNVEV (reference sequence). The trim removed 6 bases at V and 3 bases at J, leaving 12 bases unmatched. The CDR3 nucleotides read TGTGCCAGCAGACAGACTAGCAGGGTGGAAACAGATACGCAGTATTTT. The encoded protein is CASRQTSRVETDTQYF.

J is TRBJ2-1 and V is TRBV9; TRBD2 matches 7 bases. J lost 6 bases, V lost 1 base, and 4 bases had no gene match. CDR3 length: 14 amino acids. Per germline, CDR1 SGDLS and CDR2 YYNGEE. CDR3 bases: TGTGCCAGCAGCGTATGGGCTAGCGGCAATGAGCAGTTCTTC. It is translated as CASSVWASGNEQFF.

The genes are TRBV29-1 and TRBJ2-1; 7 nucleotides agree with TRBD1. Germline CDR1 SQVTM, CDR2 ANQGSEA. The ends lost 3 bases at V and 2 bases at J; junction bases unmatched: 10. The CDR3 loop spans 16 amino acids. CDR3 loop: CSVEDPTGTPYNEQFF. The CDR3 nucleotides read TGCAGCGTTGAGGATCCGACAGGGACCCCCTACAATGAGCAGTTCTTC.

DNA for the CDR3: TGTGCCAGTAAGGAGAGGTGGAACACTGAAGCTTTCTTT. Translating it yields CASKERWNTEAFF. V gene TRBV19 combines with J gene TRBJ1-1; D gene unclear. CDR1 and CDR2 from the germline V gene are LNHDA and SQIVND (reference sequence). Trimming shortened V by 7 bases and J by 1 base, and 10 bases separated the two germline ends. The CDR3 sequence is 13 residues long.